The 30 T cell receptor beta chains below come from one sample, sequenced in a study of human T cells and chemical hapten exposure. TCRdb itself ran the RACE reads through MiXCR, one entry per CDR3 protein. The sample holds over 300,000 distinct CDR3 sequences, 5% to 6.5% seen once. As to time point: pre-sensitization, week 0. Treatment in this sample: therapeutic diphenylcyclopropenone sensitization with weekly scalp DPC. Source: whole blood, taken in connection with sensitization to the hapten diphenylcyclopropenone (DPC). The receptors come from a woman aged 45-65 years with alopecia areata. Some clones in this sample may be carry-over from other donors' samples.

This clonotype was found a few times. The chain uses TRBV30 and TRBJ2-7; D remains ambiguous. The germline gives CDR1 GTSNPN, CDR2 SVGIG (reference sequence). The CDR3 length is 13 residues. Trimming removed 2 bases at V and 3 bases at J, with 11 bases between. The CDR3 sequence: CAWSPTLVYEQYF. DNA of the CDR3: TGTGCCTGGAGTCCGACCCTCGTCTACGAGCAGTACTTC.

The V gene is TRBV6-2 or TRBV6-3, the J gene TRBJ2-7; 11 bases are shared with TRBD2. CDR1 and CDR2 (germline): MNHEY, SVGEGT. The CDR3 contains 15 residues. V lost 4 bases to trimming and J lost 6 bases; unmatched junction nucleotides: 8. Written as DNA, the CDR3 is TGTGCCAGCAGTTTAGCGGGAGGGCCTAGGAGCGAGCAGTACTTC. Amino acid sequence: CASSLAGGPRSEQYF.

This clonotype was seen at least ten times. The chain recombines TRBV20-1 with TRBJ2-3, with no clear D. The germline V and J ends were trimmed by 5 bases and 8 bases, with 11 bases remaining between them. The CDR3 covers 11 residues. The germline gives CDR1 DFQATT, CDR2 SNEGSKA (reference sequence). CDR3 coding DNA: TGCAGTGCTCCTCTCCTAGGTACGCAGTATTTT. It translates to CSAPLLGTQYF.

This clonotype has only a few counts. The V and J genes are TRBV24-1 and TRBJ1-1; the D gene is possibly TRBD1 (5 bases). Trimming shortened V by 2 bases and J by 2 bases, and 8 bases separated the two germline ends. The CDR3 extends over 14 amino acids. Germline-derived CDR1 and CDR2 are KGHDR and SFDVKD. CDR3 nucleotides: TGTGCCACCAGTGATTCCGACAGCAACACTGAAGCTTTCTTT. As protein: CATSDSDSNTEAFF.

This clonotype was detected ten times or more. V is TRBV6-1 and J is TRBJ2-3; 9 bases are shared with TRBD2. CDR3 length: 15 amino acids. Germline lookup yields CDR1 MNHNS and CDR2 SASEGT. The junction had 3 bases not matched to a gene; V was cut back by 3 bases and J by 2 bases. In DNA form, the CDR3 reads TGTGCCAGCAGTGATGGGACTAGCCTCACAGATACGCAGTATTTT. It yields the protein CASSDGTSLTDTQYF.

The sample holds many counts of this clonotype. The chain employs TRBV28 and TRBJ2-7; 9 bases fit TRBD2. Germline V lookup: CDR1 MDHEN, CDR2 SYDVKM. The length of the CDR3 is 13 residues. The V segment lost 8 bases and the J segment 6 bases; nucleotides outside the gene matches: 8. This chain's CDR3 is CASLSLAGTEQYF. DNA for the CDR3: TGTGCCAGCCTTTCTCTAGCGGGGACCGAGCAGTACTTC.

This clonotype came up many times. Written as DNA, the CDR3 is TGCGCCAGCAGCGTACGGGGGGATCGCTTGGATGAGCAGTTCTTC. It translates to CASSVRGDRLDEQFF. The rearrangement uses TRBV5-1 and TRBJ2-1; 7 bases agree with TRBD2. J lost 8 bases, V lost 4 bases, and 12 bases had no gene match. This CDR3 spans 15 amino acids. CDR1 and CDR2 (germline): SGHRS, YFSETQ.

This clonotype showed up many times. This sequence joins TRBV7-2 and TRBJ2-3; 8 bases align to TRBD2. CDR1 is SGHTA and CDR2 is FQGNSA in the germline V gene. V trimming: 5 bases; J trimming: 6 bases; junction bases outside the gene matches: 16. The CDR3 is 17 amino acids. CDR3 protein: CASSRRAGALAGDTQYF. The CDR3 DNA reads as TGTGCCAGCAGCCGGAGAGCAGGGGCCCTAGCGGGTGATACGCAGTATTTT.

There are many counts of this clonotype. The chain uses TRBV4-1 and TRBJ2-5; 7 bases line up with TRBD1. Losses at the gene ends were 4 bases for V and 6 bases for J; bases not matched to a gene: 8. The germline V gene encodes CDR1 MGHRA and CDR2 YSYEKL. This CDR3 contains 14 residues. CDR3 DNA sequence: TGCGCCAGCAGCCGCAGAAGGGACAGTCAGACCCAGTACTTC. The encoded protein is CASSRRRDSQTQYF.

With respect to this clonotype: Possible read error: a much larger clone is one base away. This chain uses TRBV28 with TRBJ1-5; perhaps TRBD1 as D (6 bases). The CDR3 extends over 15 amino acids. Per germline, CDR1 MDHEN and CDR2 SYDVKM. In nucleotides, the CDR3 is TGTGCCAGCAGTTTGCCAGGGGCGTTCAATCAGCCCCAGCAATTT. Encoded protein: CASSLPGAFNQPQQF.

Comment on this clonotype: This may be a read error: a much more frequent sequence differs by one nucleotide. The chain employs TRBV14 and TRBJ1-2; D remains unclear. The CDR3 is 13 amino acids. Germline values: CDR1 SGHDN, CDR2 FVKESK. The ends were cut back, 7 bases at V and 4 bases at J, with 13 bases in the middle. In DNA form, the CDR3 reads TGTGCCAGCACCCCGGACCGCTTCTATGGCTACACCTTC. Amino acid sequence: CASTPDRFYGYTF.

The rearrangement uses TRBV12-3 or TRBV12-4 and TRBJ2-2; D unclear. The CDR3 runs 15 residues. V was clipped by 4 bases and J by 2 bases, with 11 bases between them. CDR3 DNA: TGTGCCAGCAGTTCGCTACGACGTAACACCGGGGAGCTGTTTTTT. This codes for CASSSLRRNTGELFF.

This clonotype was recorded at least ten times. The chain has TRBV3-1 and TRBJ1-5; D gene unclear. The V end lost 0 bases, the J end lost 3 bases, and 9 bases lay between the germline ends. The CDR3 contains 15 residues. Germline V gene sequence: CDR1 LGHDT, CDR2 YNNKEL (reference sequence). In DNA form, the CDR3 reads TGTGCCAGCAGCCAAGATCACCGGGACAATCAGCCCCAGCATTTT. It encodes CASSQDHRDNQPQHF.

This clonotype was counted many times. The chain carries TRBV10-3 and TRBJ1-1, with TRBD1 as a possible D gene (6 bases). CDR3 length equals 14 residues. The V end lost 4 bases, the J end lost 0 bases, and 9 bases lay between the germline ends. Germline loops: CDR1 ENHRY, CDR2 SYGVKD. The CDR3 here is CAISAGALNTEAFF. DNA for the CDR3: TGTGCCATCAGTGCAGGGGCCCTGAACACTGAAGCTTTCTTT.

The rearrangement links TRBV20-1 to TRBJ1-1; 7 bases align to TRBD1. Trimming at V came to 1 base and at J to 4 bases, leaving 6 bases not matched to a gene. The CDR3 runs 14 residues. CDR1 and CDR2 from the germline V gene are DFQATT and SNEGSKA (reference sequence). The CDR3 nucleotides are TGCAGTGCTAGAGGAGAGAGGGGGCGCACTGAAGCTTTCTTT. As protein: CSARGERGRTEAFF.

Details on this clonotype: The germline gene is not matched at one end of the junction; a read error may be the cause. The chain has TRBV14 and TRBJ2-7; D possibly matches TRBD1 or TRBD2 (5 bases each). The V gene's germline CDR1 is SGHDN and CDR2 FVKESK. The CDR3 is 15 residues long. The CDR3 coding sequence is TGTGCCAGCAGCCCGTGGGACCTGGGCGGAACGAACCCTTTCTTC. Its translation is CASSPWDLGGTNPFF.

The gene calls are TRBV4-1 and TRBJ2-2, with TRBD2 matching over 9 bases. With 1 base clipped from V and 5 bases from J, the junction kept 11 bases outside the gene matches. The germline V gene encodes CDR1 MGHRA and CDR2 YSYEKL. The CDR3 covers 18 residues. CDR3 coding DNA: TGCGCCAGCAGCCAAGGTTCAGGGCTAGCGGGGCGGACCGGGGAGCTGTTTTTT. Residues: CASSQGSGLAGRTGELFF.

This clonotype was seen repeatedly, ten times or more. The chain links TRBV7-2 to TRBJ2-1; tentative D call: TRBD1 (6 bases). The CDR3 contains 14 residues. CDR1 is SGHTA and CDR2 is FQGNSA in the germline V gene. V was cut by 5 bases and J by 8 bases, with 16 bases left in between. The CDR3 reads CASSPNNRVDEQFF. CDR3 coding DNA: TGTGCCAGCAGCCCCAATAACAGGGTCGATGAGCAGTTCTTC. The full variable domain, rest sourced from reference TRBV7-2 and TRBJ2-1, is GAGVSQSPSNKVTEKGKDVELRCDPISGHTALYWYRQSLGQGLEFLIYFQGNSAPDKSGLPSDRFSAERTGGSVSTLTIQRTQQEDSAVYLCASSPNNRVDEQFFGPGTRLTVL.

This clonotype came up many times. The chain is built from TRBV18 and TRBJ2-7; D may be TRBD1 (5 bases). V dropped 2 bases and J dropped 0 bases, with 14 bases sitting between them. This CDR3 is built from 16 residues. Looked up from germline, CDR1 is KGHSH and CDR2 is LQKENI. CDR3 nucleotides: TGTGCCAGCTCACCAGAAATAACAGGCCTCTCCTACGAGCAGTACTTC. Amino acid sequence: CASSPEITGLSYEQYF.

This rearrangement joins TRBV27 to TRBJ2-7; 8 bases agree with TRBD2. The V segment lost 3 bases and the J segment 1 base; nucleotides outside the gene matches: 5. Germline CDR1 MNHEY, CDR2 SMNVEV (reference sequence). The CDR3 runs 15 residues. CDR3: CASSLYSGVSYEQYF. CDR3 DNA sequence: TGTGCCAGCAGTTTGTATAGCGGGGTGTCCTACGAGCAGTACTTC.

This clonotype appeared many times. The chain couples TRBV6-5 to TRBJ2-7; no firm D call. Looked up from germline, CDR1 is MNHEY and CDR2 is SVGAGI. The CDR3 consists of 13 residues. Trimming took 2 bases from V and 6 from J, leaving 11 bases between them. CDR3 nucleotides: TGTGCCAGCAGTTACCGTGGTCCGTCCGAGCAGTACTTC. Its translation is CASSYRGPSEQYF.

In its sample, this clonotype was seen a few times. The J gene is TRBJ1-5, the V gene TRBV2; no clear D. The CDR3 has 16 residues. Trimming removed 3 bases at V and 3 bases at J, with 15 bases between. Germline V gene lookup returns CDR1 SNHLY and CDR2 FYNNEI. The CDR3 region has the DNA TGTGCCAGCAGTGAGGGGTACCGGACCCTCAATCAGCCCCAGCATTTT. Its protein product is CASSEGYRTLNQPQHF.

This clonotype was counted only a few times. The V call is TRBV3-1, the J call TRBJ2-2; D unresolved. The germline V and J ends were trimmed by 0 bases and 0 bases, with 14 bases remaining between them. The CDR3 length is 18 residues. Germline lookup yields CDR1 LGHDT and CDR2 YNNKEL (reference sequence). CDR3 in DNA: TGTGCCAGCAGCCAAGATCATGTAGGACCGACGAACACCGGGGAGCTGTTTTTT. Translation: CASSQDHVGPTNTGELFF.

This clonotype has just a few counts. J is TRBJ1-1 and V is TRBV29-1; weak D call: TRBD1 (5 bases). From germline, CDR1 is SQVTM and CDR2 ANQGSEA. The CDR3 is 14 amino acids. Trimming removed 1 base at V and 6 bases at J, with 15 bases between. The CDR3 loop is CSVEGRQNIPEAFF. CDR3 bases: TGCAGCGTTGAAGGACGACAGAATATCCCTGAAGCTTTCTTT.

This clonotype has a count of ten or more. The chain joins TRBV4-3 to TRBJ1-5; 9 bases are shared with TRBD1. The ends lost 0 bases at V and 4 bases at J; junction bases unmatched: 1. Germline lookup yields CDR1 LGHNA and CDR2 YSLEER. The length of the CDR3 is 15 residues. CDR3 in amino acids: CASSQDGTGNQPQHF. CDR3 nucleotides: TGCGCCAGCAGCCAAGACGGGACAGGGAATCAGCCCCAGCATTTT.

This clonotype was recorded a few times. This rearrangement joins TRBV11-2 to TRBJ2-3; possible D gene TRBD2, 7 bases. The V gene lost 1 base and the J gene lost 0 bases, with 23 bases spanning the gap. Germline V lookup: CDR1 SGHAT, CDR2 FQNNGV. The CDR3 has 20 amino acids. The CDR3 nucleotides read TGTGCCAGCAGCTTAGTAGGGCTACCGGGGGGCATCTCTAGCACAGATACGCAGTATTTT. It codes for CASSLVGLPGGISSTDTQYF.

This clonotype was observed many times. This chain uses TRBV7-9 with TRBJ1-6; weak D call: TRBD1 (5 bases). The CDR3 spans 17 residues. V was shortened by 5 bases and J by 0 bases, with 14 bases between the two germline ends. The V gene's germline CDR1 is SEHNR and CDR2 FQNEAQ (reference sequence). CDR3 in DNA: TGTGCCAGCAGCCGGACGCGCGGGGGCTCCTATAATTCACCCCTCCACTTT. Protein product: CASSRTRGGSYNSPLHF.

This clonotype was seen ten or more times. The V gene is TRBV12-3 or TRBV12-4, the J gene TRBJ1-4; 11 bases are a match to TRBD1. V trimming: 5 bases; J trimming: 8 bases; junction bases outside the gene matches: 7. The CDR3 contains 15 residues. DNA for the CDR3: TGTGCCAGCAGTCCTAGGACAGGGGGCGGCGAAAAACTGTTTTTT. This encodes CASSPRTGGGEKLFF.

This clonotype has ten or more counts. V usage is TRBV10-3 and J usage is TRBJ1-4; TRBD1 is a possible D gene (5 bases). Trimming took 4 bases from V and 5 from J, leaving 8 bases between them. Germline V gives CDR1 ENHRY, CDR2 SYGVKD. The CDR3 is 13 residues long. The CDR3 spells CAISGDLNEKLFF. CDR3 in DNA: TGTGCCATCAGTGGGGACTTGAATGAAAAACTGTTTTTT.

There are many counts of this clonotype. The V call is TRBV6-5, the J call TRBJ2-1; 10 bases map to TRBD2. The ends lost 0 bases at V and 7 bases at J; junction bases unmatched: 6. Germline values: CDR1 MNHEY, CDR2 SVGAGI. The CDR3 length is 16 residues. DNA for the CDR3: TGTGCCAGCAGTTACTCAGGTAGCGGGGGGTTGAATGAGCAGTTCTTC. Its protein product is CASSYSGSGGLNEQFF.